Each of the 32 T cell receptor beta chains below was sequenced from the same sample in a study of blood T cell repertoires in COVID-19. Some clones are missing from TCRdb's copy, which holds only in-frame ones; the method was immunoSEQ multiplex PCR. The profile shows 410,000 or so clones, roughly 89% of them singletons. The sequenced sample was peripheral blood. The receptors derive from a woman younger than 45 with active or convalescent COVID-19.

The chain couples TRBV11-2 to TRBJ2-7; 8 positions match TRBD2. Germline trimming cut 0 bases from V and 3 bases from J; bases unmatched to any gene: 10. Per germline, CDR1 SGHAT and CDR2 FQNNGV. The CDR3 spans 17 residues. The CDR3 sequence is CASSLEVSTSGDYEQYF. For the CDR3, the DNA is TGTGCCAGCAGCTTAGAAGTATCTACTAGCGGAGACTACGAGCAGTACTTC.

The CDR3 reads CASSRLAESYNEQFF. In DNA form, the CDR3 reads TGTGCCAGCAGTCGACTAGCGGAATCCTACAATGAGCAGTTCTTC. V is TRBV2 and J is TRBJ2-1; 9 nucleotides match TRBD2. J gave up 1 base and V 5 bases, and 3 bases lay outside the gene matches. The CDR3 consists of 15 residues. CDR1 SNHLY and CDR2 FYNNEI come from the germline V gene.

This chain uses TRBV6-5 with TRBJ1-2, with D uncertain. Germline-derived CDR1 and CDR2 are MNHEY and SVGAGI. V shed 2 bases and J shed 6 bases, with 19 bases lying between them. CDR3 length: 16 residues. The CDR3 DNA reads TGTGCCAGCAGTTACACGTACGGGGAATATTCCAATGGCTACACCTTC. Translated: CASSYTYGEYSNGYTF.

The V call is TRBV28, the J call TRBJ1-2; TRBD1 agrees at 9 bases. The CDR3 totals 12 residues. CDR1 MDHEN and CDR2 SYDVKM come from the germline V gene. V lost 9 bases and J lost 8; bases outside the gene matches: 7. The CDR3 spells CASGGTGHGYTF. In DNA form, the CDR3 reads TGTGCCAGTGGCGGGACAGGGCACGGCTACACCTTC.

The chain has TRBV5-5 and TRBJ1-5; D not resolved. This CDR3 has 13 amino acids. Trimming removed 4 bases at V and 0 bases at J, with 5 bases between. Germline CDR1 and CDR2: SGHKS and YYEKEE (reference sequence). CDR3: CASSLSSNQPQHF. The DNA of the CDR3 is TGTGCCAGCAGCCTCTCTAGCAATCAGCCCCAGCATTTT.

As regards this clone: The same CDR3 can be traced to other DNA sequences in this sample. The rearrangement uses TRBV7-9 and TRBJ2-3, with 7 bases that match TRBD2. Germline trimming cut 1 base from V and 4 bases from J; bases unmatched to any gene: 5. CDR3 length equals 15 residues. Germline loops: CDR1 SEHNR, CDR2 FQNEAQ (reference sequence). DNA of the CDR3: TGTGCCAGCAGCTTAGGAGGACTAGTTCCAGATACGCAGTATTTT. This sequence encodes CASSLGGLVPDTQYF.

V gene TRBV15 combines with J gene TRBJ2-1, with 9 bases aligning to TRBD2. CDR1 is LNHNV and CDR2 is YYDKDF in the germline V gene (reference sequence). Trimming removed 4 bases from V and 10 bases from J; junction bases left unmatched: 8. The CDR3 covers 14 residues. CDR3 in DNA: TGTGCCACCAGCACCTGGACTAGCGAAAGGGAGCAGTTCTTC. It encodes CATSTWTSEREQFF. Complete variable domain (other parts from reference TRBV15 and TRBJ2-1): DAMVIQNPRYQVTQFGKPVTLSCSQTLNHNVMYWYQQKSSQAPKLLFHYYDKDFNNEADTPDNFQSRRPNTSFCFLDIRSPGLGDTAMYLCATSTWTSEREQFFGPGTRLTVL.

V gene TRBV29-1 combines with J gene TRBJ2-7, with 8 nucleotides matching TRBD1. V dropped 7 bases and J dropped 4; count of bases not matched to a gene: 6. This CDR3 comprises 12 residues. Germline V CDR1 and CDR2: SQVTM, ANQGSEA. CDR3 in amino acids: CSATRGRYEQYF. The CDR3 bases are TGCAGCGCCACCAGGGGGCGATACGAGCAGTACTTC.

The chain joins TRBV5-1 to TRBJ1-2, with TRBD1 matching over 9 bases. The CDR3 spans 15 residues. The junction had 6 bases not matched to a gene; V was cut back by 4 bases and J by 2 bases. Germline assignment: CDR1 SGHRS and CDR2 YFSETQ. The CDR3 protein is CASSTGGTGNYGYTF. The CDR3 DNA reads TGCGCCAGCAGCACTGGGGGGACAGGGAACTATGGCTACACCTTC.

Concerning this clone: Other DNA sequences in the same sample also yield this CDR3. The chain employs TRBV7-6 and TRBJ1-2; a possible D gene is TRBD1 (6 bases). V was trimmed by 5 bases and J by 2 bases, leaving 9 bases between them. The CDR3 has 13 amino acids. The germline gives CDR1 SGHVS, CDR2 FNYEAQ. As DNA, the CDR3 is TGTGCCAGCAGCCCCACAGGGAACTATGGCTACACCTTC. Translated, it gives CASSPTGNYGYTF.

This chain connects TRBV27 to TRBJ2-1; a weak D match, TRBD2 (5 bases). The CDR3 contains 14 residues. V gave up 4 bases and J gave up 7 bases, with 14 bases separating them. Germline values: CDR1 MNHEY, CDR2 SMNVEV (reference sequence). The CDR3 coding sequence is TGTGCCAGCAGTTCACCTAGATCGGGGAATGAGCAGTTCTTC. Amino acid sequence: CASSSPRSGNEQFF.

This clone was counted at least ten times. V is TRBV5-5 and J is TRBJ2-5, with TRBD1 matching over 9 bases. The CDR3 contains 13 residues. Germline CDR1 is SGHKS and CDR2 is YYEKEE (reference sequence). V was clipped by 4 bases and J by 5 bases; unmatched bases: 3. The CDR3 nucleotides read TGTGCCAGCAGCGCAGGACAGGGGGAGACCCAGTACTTC. Protein product: CASSAGQGETQYF.

The chain employs TRBV15 and TRBJ2-1; 7 bases line up with TRBD1. The CDR3 is 15 amino acids. J lost 5 bases, V lost 1 base, and 5 bases had no gene match. Germline V gene lookup returns CDR1 LNHNV and CDR2 YYDKDF (reference sequence). Written as DNA, the CDR3 is TGTGCCACCAGCAGAGGTGGGACAGCCAACAATGAGCAGTTCTTC. Translated: CATSRGGTANNEQFF.

The chain carries TRBV19 and TRBJ2-3, with D perhaps matching TRBD2 (6 bases). Trimming cost V 5 bases and J 4 bases, with 10 bases left between them. This CDR3 spans 13 amino acids. Germline CDR1 LNHDA, CDR2 SQIVND (reference sequence). CDR3 sequence (DNA): TGTGCCAGTAGTTGGAGGGATGCAGATACGCAGTATTTT. It translates to CASSWRDADTQYF. Full variable domain (rest looked up from reference TRBV19 and TRBJ2-3): DGGITQSPKYLFRKEGQNVTLSCEQNLNHDAMYWYRQDPGQGLRLIYYSQIVNDFQKGDIAEGYSVSREKKESFPLTVTSAQKNPTAFYLCASSWRDADTQYFGPGTRLTVL.

The chain employs TRBV2 and TRBJ1-5; 9 nucleotides match TRBD1. This CDR3 region has 14 residues. Trimming cost V 6 bases and J 2 bases; bases outside gene matches: 2. Germline V CDR1 and CDR2: SNHLY, FYNNEI. The CDR3 nucleotides read TGTGCCAGCAGCACAGGGGGCGGCAATCAGCCCCAGCATTTT. Translating gives CASSTGGGNQPQHF.

The V gene is TRBV19, the J gene TRBJ1-4, with no clear D. The CDR3 sequence is 13 residues long. Germline V CDR1 and CDR2: LNHDA, SQIVND (reference sequence). Trimming left V 2 bases short and J 8 bases short, with 9 bases between. The chain's CDR3 is CASSIPLSEKLFF. Here the CDR3 DNA reads TGTGCCAGTAGTATACCGTTGTCCGAAAAACTGTTTTTT.

This chain links TRBV5-1 with TRBJ1-1, with D hard to call. With 4 bases removed from V and 14 bases from J, the gap between germline ends came to 15 bases. The CDR3 covers 11 residues. Germline V lookup: CDR1 SGHRS, CDR2 YFSETQ. This chain's CDR3 is CASSAGLSLFF. The CDR3 DNA is TGCGCCAGCAGCGCCGGGTTGAGTTTATTCTTT.

The chain employs TRBV6-5 and TRBJ1-1; TRBD1 aligns across 7 bases. CDR3 size: 15 residues. The V gene's germline CDR1 is MNHEY and CDR2 SVGAGI. J was trimmed by 7 bases and V by 6 bases; bases with no gene match: 14. The CDR3 reads CASRGDRGGESEAFF. The CDR3 nucleotides are TGTGCCAGCAGGGGGGACAGAGGAGGGGAGAGTGAAGCTTTCTTT.

CDR3 nucleotide sequence: TGCGCCAGCAGCTTGGCCTCAGGATTAAACTATGGCTACACCTTC. The encoded protein is CASSLASGLNYGYTF. The chain employs TRBV5-1 and TRBJ1-2; D gene unclear. The germline gives CDR1 SGHRS, CDR2 YFSETQ. The V gene lost 0 bases and the J gene lost 2 bases, with 11 bases spanning the gap. The CDR3 sequence is 15 residues long.

This rearrangement joins TRBV30 to TRBJ1-1; 7 bases fit TRBD1. V lost 8 bases to trimming and J lost 1 base; unmatched junction nucleotides: 10. The CDR3 consists of 14 residues. Germline values: CDR1 GTSNPN, CDR2 SVGIG (reference sequence). The CDR3 protein is CAVRRGQWNTEAFF. Written as DNA, the CDR3 is TGTGCCGTCCGCCGGGGACAGTGGAACACTGAAGCTTTCTTT. Filled out from reference TRBV30 and TRBJ1-1, the complete variable domain reads SQTIHQWPATLVQPVGSPLSLECTVEGTSNPNLYWYRQAAGRGLQLLFYSVGIGQISSEVPQNLSASRPQDRQFILSSKKLLLSDSGFYLCAVRRGQWNTEAFFGQGTRLTVV.

Here the CDR3 DNA reads TGTGCCAGCAGCTTAGGCCCGGGAGTGGAAGAGTCGGATGGCTACACCTTC. It specifies CASSLGPGVEESDGYTF. The rearrangement uses TRBV11-3 and TRBJ1-2; the D is unclear. The CDR3 runs to 17 residues. Germline V lookup: CDR1 SGHNT, CDR2 YENEEA. The V and J ends lost 1 base and 6 bases respectively, with 21 bases between them.

A note on this clone: The same CDR3 can be traced to other DNA sequences in this sample. The chain uses TRBV6-2 or TRBV6-3 and TRBJ1-5; tentative D call: TRBD1 (6 bases). The CDR3 covers 14 residues. With 4 bases removed from V and 4 bases from J, the gap between germline ends came to 11 bases. Germline CDR1 reads MNHEY; CDR2 reads SVGEGT. The CDR3 is CASSFRGPNQPQHF. CDR3 coding DNA: TGTGCCAGCAGTTTCAGGGGCCCAAATCAGCCCCAGCATTTT.

The chain links TRBV19 to TRBJ2-7; TRBD2 matches at 12 bases. CDR1 is LNHDA, CDR2 SQIVND, per germline (reference sequence). The CDR3 runs to 16 residues. V dropped 5 bases and J dropped 3; count of bases not matched to a gene: 8. The CDR3 loop is CASSPRVTSGGYEQYF. CDR3 nucleotides: TGTGCCAGTAGTCCCCGAGTGACTAGCGGGGGCTACGAGCAGTACTTC.

The chain employs TRBV12-5 and TRBJ1-2, with a possible D match to TRBD1 (6 bases). Germline CDR1 reads LGHNT; CDR2 reads FRNRAP. The germline V and J ends were trimmed by 2 bases and 11 bases, with 21 bases remaining between them. CDR3 length equals 15 residues. CDR3 DNA sequence: TGTGCTAGTGGTTTGCTTCCTTTCGTAGGGGGAAGGTACACCTTC. As protein: CASGLLPFVGGRYTF.

The gene calls are TRBV2 and TRBJ1-4; D possibly corresponds to TRBD1 (5 bases). The CDR3 contains 17 residues. The V end lost 2 bases, the J end lost 2 bases, and 15 bases lay between the germline ends. Germline loops: CDR1 SNHLY, CDR2 FYNNEI. Here the CDR3 reads CASSELQGVTTNEKLFF. The CDR3 DNA reads as TGTGCCAGCAGTGAACTCCAGGGTGTAACCACTAATGAAAAACTGTTTTTT.

This clone was detected only once. The chain recombines TRBV5-4 with TRBJ1-2; 8 bases map to TRBD1. J was trimmed by 6 bases and V by 6 bases; bases with no gene match: 10. The CDR3 has 14 residues. Germline V gives CDR1 SGHNT, CDR2 YYREEE (reference sequence). The CDR3 reads CASTTSGGANGYTF. In nucleotides, the CDR3 is TGTGCCAGCACAACCTCAGGGGGCGCGAATGGCTACACCTTC.

The rearrangement links TRBV3-1 (or the pseudogene TRBV3-2) to TRBJ2-1, with 9 bases that match TRBD1. This CDR3 region has 13 residues. Losses at the gene ends were 5 bases for V and 7 bases for J; bases not matched to a gene: 3. Germline assignment: CDR1 LGHDT and CDR2 YNNKEL (reference sequence). The CDR3 reads CASSRGQGNEQFF. CDR3 nucleotides: TGTGCCAGCAGCAGAGGACAGGGGAATGAGCAGTTCTTC.

V and J are TRBV2 and TRBJ2-6; no definite D call. The V gene's germline CDR1 is SNHLY and CDR2 FYNNEI. The CDR3 has 10 amino acids. Trimming left V 4 bases short and J 11 bases short, with 3 bases between. CDR3 nucleotide sequence: TGTGCCAGCAGTGCTCACGTCCTGACTTTC. Its translation: CASSAHVLTF. Combining the CDR3 with reference TRBV2 and TRBJ2-6 gives the whole variable domain EPEVTQTPSHQVTQMGQEVILRCVPISNHLYFYWYRQILGQKVEFLVSFYNNEISEKSEIFDDQFSVERPDGSNFTLKIRSTKLEDSAMYFCASSAHVLTFGAGSRLTVL.

The gene calls are TRBV10-1 and TRBJ1-6, with unresolved D. The V end lost 3 bases, the J end lost 1 base, and 4 bases lay between the germline ends. The CDR3 is 14 residues long. Germline V gene lookup returns CDR1 WNHNN and CDR2 SYGVQD (reference sequence). CDR3 in amino acids: CASSDGSYNSPLHF. The CDR3 coding sequence is TGCGCCAGCAGTGACGGGTCCTATAATTCACCCCTCCACTTT.

J is TRBJ1-5 and V is TRBV6-5, with D unresolved. V was cut by 5 bases and J by 0 bases, with 11 bases left in between. Germline CDR1 is MNHEY and CDR2 is SVGAGI. CDR3 size: 15 residues. The CDR3 spells CASSTTEYSNQPQHF. CDR3 bases: TGTGCCAGCAGTACGACGGAGTATAGCAATCAGCCCCAGCATTTT.

V is TRBV5-1 and J is TRBJ1-2; 10 nucleotides agree with TRBD1. The trim removed 2 bases at V and 2 bases at J, leaving 6 bases unmatched. CDR3 size: 16 residues. CDR1 SGHRS and CDR2 YFSETQ come from the germline V gene. CDR3 region: CASSLGQGVENYGYTF. The CDR3 DNA follows: TGCGCCAGCAGCTTAGGACAGGGGGTCGAAAACTATGGCTACACCTTC.

The chain uses TRBV19 and TRBJ2-3; D gene uncertain. The CDR3 covers 12 residues. V shed 6 bases and J shed 2 bases, with 6 bases lying between them. CDR1 and CDR2 (germline): LNHDA, SQIVND (reference sequence). The CDR3 DNA reads as TGTGCCAGTAGCATTTCCACAGATACGCAGTATTTT. As protein: CASSISTDTQYF.